This T cell receptor (beta chain) was identified in a study of blood T cell repertoires in COVID-19 (dated by TCRdb to the early 2020s). A note on the overall study: Samples covering the acute and convalescent phases of COVID-19 were provided by collaborators in the United States, Italy and Spain. The material from the prospective study consisted of cDNA or gDNA derived from T cells, B-cell-depleted T cells, or PBMCs. The dataset comprised deeply sampled blood TCRbeta repertoires from subjects exposed to, actively infected with, or recovered from COVID-19. The repertoires were released in a freely available public database intended as a resource for research on the immune response to SARS-CoV-2. The samples were drawn from the first 160 participants of the ongoing ImmuneRACE study and from over 950 subjects provided by 6 global collaborators. The sample metadata nearly always contained a de-identified subject ID, COVID-19 status, age in years and sex. Where available, HLA class I and class II types were taken from metadata supplied by the sample provider and were not determined by assay-based typing. Summary of the overall study and its limitations: Clinical and demographic metadata were provided uncurated, with the amount varying by source and participant.

A note on this clone: Its antigen is not yet known. No much larger clone is present one base from it, and per-base qualities are unavailable.

TCRbeta CDR3 regions were amplified from genomic DNA by means of the immunoSEQ Assay, a bias-controlled multiplex PCR. As for the authors' bioinformatics: Nucleated cell counts per sample were estimated from amplification of reference gene primers within the assay. To quantify the absolute abundance of each unique TCRbeta CDR3 rearrangement, sequence reads were collapsed and filtered. For each sample, productive Simpson clonality was calculated as the square root of Simpson's diversity index over productive rearrangements. As stored in TCRdb, this immuneACCESS dataset retains in-frame rearrangements with V and J assigned. A fraction of the clones does not appear; measured against another copy, unresolved V genes explain less than half of the discrepancy, and the remainder lacks a known reason. That table furnishes V, J and clone size, whereas the DNA furnished D and trimming. Within this sample are 150,000 to 200,000 clones, with around 82% of them counted one time only. The biggest ten clones account for around 6% of the sample.

Participants in the prospective study were enrolled through a virtual design, were aged about 18 to 100 years, and lived in roughly 24 United States geographic areas. In the prospective study, participants were assigned to cohorts based on the clinical history participants reported in a screening survey and a study questionnaire. ImmuneRACE Cohort 3 recovered participants were defined by two consecutive negative NP/OP PCR tests, healthcare professional clearance, or symptom resolution. In the prospective study, whole blood, serum and a nasopharyngeal or oropharyngeal swab were collected from each participant by mobile phlebotomists. Additional blood draws and questionnaires over a 2-month period could optionally be provided by prospective study participants. Prospective study blood samples were shipped either frozen or at room temperature before DNA extraction. The receptor comes from a man between 35 and 55 years old who had recovered from COVID-19. The sequencing input was PBMCs or T cells enriched from blood (not recorded which).

The CDR3 protein: CAWGPLQGGNTEAFF. The DNA sequence is TGTGCCTGGGGACCTCTACAGGGGGGGAACACTGAAGCTTTCTTT. This chain joins TRBV30 to TRBJ1-1, with TRBD1 matching 8 junction bases. After removal of 5 bases from V and 1 base from J, the junction retains 9 bases not matched to a gene. The germline V gene (reference sequence) specifies GTSNPN as CDR1 and SVGIG as CDR2. From cysteine to phenylalanine, the CDR3 is 15 amino acids long. Of all the DNA, just the CDR3 is kept, 45 bases in frame from base 1.